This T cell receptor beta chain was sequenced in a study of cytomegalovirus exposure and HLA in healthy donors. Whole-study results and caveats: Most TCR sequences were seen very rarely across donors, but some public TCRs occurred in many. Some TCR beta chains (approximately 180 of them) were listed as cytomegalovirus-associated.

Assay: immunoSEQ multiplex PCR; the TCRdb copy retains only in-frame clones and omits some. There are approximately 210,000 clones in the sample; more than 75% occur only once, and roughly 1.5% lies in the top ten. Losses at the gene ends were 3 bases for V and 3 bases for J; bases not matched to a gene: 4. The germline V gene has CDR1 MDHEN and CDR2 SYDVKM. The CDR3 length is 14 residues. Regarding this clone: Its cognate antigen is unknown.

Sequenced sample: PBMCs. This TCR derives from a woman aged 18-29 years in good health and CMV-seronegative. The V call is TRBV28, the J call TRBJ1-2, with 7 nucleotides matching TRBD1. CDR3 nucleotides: TGTGCCAGCAGTTTGGGGACAGCTTACTATGGCTACACCTTC. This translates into CASSLGTAYYGYTF.